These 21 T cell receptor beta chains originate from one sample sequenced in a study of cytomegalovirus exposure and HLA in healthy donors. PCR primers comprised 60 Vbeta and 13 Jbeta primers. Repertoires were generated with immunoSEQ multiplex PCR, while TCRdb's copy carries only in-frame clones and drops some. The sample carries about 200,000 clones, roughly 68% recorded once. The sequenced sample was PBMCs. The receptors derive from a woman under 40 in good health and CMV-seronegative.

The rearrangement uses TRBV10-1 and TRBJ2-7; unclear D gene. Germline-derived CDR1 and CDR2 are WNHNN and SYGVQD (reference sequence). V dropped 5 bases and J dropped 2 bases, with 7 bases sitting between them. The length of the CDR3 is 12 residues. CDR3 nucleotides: TGCGCCAGCAGTCGACTGACCTACGAGCAGTACTTC. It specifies CASSRLTYEQYF.

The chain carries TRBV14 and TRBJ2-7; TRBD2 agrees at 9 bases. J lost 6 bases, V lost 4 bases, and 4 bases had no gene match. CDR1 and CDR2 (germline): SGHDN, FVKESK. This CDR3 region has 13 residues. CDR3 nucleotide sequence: TGTGCCAGCAGCCGGGGACTAGCCGCCGAGCAGTACTTC. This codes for CASSRGLAAEQYF. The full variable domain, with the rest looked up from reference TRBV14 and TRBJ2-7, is EAGVTQFPSHSVIEKGQTVTLRCDPISGHDNLYWYRRVMGKEIKFLLHFVKESKQDESGMPNNRFLAERTGGTYSTLKVQPAELEDSGVYFCASSRGLAAEQYFGPGTRLTVT.

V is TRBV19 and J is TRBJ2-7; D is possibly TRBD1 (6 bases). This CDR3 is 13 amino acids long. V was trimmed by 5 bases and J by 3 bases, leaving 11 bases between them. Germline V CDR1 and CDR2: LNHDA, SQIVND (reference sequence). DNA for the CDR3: TGTGCCAGTAGTCTCCGACAGGACTACGAGCAGTACTTC. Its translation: CASSLRQDYEQYF.

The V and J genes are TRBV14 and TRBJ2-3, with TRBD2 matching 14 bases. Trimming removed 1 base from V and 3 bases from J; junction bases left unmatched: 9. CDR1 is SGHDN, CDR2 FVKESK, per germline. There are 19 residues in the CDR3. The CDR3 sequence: CASSQGRTSGRRRTDTQYF. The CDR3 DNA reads TGTGCCAGCAGCCAAGGGAGGACTAGCGGGAGGCGAAGAACAGATACGCAGTATTTT.

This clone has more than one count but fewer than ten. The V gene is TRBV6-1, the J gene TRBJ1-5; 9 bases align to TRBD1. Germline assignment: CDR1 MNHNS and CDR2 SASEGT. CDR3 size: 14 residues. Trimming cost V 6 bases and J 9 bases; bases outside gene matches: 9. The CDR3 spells CASRSGTGSRPQHF. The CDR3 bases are TGTGCCAGCAGGTCCGGGACAGGGTCCCGGCCCCAGCATTTT.

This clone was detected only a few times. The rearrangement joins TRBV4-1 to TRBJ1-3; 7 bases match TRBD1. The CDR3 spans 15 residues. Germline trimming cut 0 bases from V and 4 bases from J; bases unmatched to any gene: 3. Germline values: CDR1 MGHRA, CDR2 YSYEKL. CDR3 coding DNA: TGCGCCAGCAGCCAAGAAGGGACAGCCGGAAACACCATATATTTT. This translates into CASSQEGTAGNTIYF.

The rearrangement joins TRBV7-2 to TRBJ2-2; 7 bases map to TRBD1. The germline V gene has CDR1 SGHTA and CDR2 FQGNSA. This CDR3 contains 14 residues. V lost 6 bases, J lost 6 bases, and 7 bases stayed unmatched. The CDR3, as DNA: TGTGCCAGCAGAAGACAGGGCCCGGCCGGGGAGCTGTTTTTT. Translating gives CASRRQGPAGELFF.

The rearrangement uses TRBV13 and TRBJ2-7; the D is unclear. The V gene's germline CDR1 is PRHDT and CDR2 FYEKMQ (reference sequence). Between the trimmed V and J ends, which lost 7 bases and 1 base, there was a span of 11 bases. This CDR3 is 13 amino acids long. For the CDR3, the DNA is TGTGCCAGCACCTTTCAACGGTCCTACGAGCAGTACTTC. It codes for CASTFQRSYEQYF.

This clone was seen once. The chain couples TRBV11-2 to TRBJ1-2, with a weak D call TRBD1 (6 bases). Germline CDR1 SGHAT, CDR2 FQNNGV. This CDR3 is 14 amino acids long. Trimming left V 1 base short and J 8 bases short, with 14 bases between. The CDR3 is CASSLAGTYHGYTF. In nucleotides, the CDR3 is TGTGCCAGCAGCTTAGCAGGGACATATCACGGCTACACCTTC.

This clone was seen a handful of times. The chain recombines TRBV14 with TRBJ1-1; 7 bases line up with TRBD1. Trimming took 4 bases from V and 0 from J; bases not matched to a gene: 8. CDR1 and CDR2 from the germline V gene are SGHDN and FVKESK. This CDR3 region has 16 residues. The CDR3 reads CASSRRTGIMNTEAFF. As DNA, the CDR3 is TGTGCCAGCAGCCGAAGGACAGGTATAATGAACACTGAAGCTTTCTTT.

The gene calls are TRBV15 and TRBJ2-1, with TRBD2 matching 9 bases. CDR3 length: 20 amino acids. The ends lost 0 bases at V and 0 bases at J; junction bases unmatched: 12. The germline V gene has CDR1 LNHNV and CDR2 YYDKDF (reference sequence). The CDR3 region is CATSRDKLAGSASSYNEQFF. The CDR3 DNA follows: TGTGCCACCAGCAGAGATAAACTAGCGGGTTCGGCAAGCTCCTACAATGAGCAGTTCTTC.

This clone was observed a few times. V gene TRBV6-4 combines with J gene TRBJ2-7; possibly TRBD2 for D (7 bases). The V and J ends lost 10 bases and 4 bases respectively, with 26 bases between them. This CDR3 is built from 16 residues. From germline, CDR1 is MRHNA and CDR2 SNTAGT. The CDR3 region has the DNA TGTGCCACCCCGGGGATGGGGGGGCCTGGTGAGTACGAGCAGTACTTC. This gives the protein CATPGMGGPGEYEQYF.

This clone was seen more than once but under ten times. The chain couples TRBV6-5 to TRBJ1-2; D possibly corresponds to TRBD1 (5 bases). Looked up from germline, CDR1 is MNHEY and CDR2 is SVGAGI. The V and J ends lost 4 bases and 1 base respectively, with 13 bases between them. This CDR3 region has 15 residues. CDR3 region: CASSSILDSNYGYTF. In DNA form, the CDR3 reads TGTGCCAGCAGTTCGATACTTGACAGTAACTATGGCTACACCTTC.

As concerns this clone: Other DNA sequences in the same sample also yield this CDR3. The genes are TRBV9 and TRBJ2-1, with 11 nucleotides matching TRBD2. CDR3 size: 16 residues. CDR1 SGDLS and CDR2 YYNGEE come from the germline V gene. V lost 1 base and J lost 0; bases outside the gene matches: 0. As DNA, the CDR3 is TGTGCCAGCAGCGTACTAGCGGGGGGCTCCTACAATGAGCAGTTCTTC. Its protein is CASSVLAGGSYNEQFF.

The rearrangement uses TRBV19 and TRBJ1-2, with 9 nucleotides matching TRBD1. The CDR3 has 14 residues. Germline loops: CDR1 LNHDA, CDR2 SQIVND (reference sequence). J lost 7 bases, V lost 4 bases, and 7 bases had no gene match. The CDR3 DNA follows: TGTGCCAGTAGTACGCCACAGGGGGCGGGTGGCTACACCTTC. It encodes CASSTPQGAGGYTF.

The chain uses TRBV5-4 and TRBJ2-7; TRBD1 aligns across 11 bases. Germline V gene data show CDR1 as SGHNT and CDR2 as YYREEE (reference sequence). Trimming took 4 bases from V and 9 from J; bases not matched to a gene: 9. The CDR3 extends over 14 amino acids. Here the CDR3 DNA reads TGTGCCAGCAGCCCTAGGACAGGGGGCGAAGTGCAGTACTTC. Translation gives CASSPRTGGEVQYF.

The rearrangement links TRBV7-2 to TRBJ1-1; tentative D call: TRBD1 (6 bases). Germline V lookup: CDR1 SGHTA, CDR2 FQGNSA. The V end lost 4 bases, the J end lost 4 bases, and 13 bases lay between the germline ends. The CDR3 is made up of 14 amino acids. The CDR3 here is CASSSGPGATEAFF. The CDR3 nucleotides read TGTGCCAGCAGCTCAGGACCAGGGGCCACTGAAGCTTTCTTT.

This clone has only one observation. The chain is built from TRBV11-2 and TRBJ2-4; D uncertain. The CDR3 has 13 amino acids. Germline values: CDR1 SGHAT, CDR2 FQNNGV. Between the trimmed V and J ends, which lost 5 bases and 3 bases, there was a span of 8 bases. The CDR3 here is CASSPHSKNIQYF. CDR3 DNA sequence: TGTGCCAGCAGCCCGCACAGCAAAAACATTCAGTACTTC.

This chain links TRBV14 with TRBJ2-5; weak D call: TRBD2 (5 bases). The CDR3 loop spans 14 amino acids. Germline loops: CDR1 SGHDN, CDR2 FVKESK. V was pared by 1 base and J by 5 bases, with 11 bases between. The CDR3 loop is CASSQGLRVETQYF. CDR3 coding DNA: TGTGCCAGCAGCCAAGGACTACGCGTTGAGACCCAGTACTTC. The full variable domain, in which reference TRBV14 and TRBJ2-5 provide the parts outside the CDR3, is EAGVTQFPSHSVIEKGQTVTLRCDPISGHDNLYWYRRVMGKEIKFLLHFVKESKQDESGMPNNRFLAERTGGTYSTLKVQPAELEDSGVYFCASSQGLRVETQYFGPGTRLLVL.

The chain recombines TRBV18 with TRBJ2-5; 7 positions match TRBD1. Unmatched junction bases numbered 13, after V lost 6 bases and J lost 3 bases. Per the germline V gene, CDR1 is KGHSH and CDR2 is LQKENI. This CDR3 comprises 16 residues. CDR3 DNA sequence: TGTGCCAGCTCCCGACCGTCCCCGGGACAGAAAGAGACCCAGTACTTC. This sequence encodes CASSRPSPGQKETQYF.

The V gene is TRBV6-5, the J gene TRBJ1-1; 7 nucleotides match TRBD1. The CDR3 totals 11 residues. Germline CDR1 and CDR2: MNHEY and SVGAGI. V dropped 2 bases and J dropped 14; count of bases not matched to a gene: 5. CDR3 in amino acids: CASSYAQGQFF. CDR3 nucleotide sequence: TGTGCCAGCAGTTACGCACAGGGGCAGTTCTTT.